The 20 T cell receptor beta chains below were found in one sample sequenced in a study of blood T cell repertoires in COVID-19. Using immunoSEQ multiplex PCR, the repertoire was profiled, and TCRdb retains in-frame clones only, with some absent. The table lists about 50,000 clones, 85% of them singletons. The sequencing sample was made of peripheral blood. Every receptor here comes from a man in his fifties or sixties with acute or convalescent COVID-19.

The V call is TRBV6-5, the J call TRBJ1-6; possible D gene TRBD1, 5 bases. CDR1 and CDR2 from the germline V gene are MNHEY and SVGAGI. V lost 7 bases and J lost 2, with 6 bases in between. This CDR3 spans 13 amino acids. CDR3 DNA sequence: TGTGCCAGCACGGGGGCCTATAATTCACCCCTCCACTTT. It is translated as CASTGAYNSPLHF.

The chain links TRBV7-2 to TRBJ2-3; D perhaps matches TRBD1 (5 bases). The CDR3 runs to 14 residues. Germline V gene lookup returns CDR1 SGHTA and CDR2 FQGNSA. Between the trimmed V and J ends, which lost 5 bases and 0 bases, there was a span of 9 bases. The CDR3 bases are TGTGCCAGCAGCCGGACATCTAGCACAGATACGCAGTATTTT. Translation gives CASSRTSSTDTQYF.

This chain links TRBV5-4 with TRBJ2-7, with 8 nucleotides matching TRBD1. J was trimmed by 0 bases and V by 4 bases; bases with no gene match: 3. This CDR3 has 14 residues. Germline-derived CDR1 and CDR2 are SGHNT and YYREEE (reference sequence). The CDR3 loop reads CASSRDRTSYEQYF. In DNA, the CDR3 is TGTGCCAGCAGCAGGGACAGGACCTCCTACGAGCAGTACTTC. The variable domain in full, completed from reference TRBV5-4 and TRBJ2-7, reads ETGVTQSPTHLIKTRGQQVTLRCSSQSGHNTVSWYQQALGQGPQFIFQYYREEENGRGNFPPRFSGLQFPNYSSELNVNALELDDSALYLCASSRDRTSYEQYFGPGTRLTVT.

The CDR3 protein is CASSASSGSSDTQYF. DNA of the CDR3: TGCGCCAGCAGCGCCTCTAGCGGGAGCTCAGATACGCAGTATTTT. The genes are TRBV5-1 and TRBJ2-3, with 10 bases identical to TRBD2. CDR3 length: 15 residues. Germline CDR1 reads SGHRS; CDR2 reads YFSETQ. V lost 4 bases to trimming and J lost 4 bases; unmatched junction nucleotides: 6.

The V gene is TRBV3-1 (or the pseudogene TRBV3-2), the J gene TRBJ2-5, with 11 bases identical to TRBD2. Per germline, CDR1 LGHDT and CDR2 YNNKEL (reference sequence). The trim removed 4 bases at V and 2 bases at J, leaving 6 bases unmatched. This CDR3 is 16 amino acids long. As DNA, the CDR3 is TGTGCCAGCAGCCCCCCAGTAGCGGGAGGGCAAGAGACCCAGTACTTC. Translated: CASSPPVAGGQETQYF.

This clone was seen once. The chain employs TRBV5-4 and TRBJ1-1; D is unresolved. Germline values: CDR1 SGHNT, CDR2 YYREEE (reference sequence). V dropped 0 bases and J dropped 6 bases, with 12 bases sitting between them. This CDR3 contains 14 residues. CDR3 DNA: TGTGCCAGCAGCTTGGCCGGAGGTCCCCCTGAAGCTTTCTTT. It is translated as CASSLAGGPPEAFF.

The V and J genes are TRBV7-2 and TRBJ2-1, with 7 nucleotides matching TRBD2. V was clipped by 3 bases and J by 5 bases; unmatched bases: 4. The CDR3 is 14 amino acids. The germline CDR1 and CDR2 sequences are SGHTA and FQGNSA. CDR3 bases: TGTGCCAGCAGCTTGACGGGAGGTAACAATGAGCAGTTCTTC. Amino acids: CASSLTGGNNEQFF.

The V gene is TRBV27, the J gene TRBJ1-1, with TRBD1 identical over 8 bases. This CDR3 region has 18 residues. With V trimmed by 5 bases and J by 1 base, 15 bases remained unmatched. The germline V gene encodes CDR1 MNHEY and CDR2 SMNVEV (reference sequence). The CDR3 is CASSPRVQGAGKNTEAFF. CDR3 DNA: TGTGCCAGCAGTCCCCGCGTGCAGGGGGCCGGGAAGAACACTGAAGCTTTCTTT.

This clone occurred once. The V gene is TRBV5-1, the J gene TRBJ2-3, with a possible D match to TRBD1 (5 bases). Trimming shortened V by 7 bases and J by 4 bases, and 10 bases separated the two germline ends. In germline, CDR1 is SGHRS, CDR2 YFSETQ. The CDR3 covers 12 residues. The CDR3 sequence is CASGRGSDTQYF. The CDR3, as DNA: TGCGCCAGCGGAAGGGGCTCAGATACGCAGTATTTT. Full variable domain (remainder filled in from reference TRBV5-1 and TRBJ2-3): KAGVTQTPRYLIKTRGQQVTLSCSPISGHRSVSWYQQTPGQGLQFLFEYFSETQRNKGNFPGRFSGRQFSNSRSEMNVSTLELGDSALYLCASGRGSDTQYFGPGTRLTVL.

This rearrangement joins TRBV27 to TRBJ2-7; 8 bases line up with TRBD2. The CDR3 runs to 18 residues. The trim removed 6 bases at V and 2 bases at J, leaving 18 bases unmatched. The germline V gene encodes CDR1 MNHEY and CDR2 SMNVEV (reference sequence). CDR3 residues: CASSPSGAGERPTYEQYF. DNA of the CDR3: TGTGCCAGCAGCCCCTCTGGAGCGGGAGAAAGGCCTACCTACGAGCAGTACTTC.

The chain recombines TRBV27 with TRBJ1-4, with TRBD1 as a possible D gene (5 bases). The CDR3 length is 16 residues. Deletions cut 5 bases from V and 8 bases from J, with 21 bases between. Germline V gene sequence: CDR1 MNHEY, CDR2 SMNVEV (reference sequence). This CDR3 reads CASSQALDPGGEKLFF. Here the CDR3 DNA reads TGTGCCAGCAGTCAAGCGCTAGATCCCGGGGGAGAAAAACTGTTTTTT. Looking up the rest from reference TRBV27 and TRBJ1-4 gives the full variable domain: EAQVTQNPRYLITVTGKKLTVTCSQNMNHEYMSWYRQDPGLGLRQIYYSMNVEVTDKGDVPEGYKVSRKEKRNFPLILESPSPNQTSLYFCASSQALDPGGEKLFFGSGTQLSVL.

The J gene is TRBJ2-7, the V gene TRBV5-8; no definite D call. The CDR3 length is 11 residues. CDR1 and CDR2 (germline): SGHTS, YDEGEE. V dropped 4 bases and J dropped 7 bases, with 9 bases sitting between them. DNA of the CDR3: TGTGCCAGCAGCCCGATCAGGGAGCAGTACTTC. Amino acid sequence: CASSPIREQYF.

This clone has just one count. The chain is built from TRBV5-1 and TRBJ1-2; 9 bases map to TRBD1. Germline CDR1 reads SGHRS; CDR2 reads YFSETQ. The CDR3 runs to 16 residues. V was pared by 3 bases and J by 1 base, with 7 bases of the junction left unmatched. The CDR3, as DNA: TGCGCCAGCAGCTCCTTACAGGGGGCCCTTAACTATGGCTACACCTTC. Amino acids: CASSSLQGALNYGYTF. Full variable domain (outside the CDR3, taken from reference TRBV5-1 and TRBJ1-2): KAGVTQTPRYLIKTRGQQVTLSCSPISGHRSVSWYQQTPGQGLQFLFEYFSETQRNKGNFPGRFSGRQFSNSRSEMNVSTLELGDSALYLCASSSLQGALNYGYTFGSGTRLTVV.

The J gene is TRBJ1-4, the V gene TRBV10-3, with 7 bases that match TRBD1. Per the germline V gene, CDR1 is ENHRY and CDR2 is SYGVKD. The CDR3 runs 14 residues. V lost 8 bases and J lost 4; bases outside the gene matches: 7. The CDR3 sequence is CAIGRGKDNEKLFF. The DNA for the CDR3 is TGTGCCATCGGCAGGGGGAAGGATAATGAAAAACTGTTTTTT.

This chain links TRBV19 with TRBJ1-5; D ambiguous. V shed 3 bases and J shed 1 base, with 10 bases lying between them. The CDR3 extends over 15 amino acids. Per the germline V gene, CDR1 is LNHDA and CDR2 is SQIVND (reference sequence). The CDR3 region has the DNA TGTGCCAGTAGTATCACAGTAAACAGCAATCAGCCCCAGCATTTT. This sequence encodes CASSITVNSNQPQHF.

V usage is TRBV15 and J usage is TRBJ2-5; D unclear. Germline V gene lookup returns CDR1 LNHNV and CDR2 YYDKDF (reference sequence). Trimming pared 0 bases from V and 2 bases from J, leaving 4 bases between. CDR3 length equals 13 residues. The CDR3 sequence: CATSRESQETQYF. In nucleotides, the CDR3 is TGTGCCACCAGCAGAGAATCACAAGAGACCCAGTACTTC.

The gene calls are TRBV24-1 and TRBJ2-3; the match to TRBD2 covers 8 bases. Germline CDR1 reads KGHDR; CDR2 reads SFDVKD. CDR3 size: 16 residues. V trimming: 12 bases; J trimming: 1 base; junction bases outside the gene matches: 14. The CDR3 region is CASAGVSPGGTDTQYF. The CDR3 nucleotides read TGTGCCTCAGCGGGAGTCTCCCCGGGTGGCACAGATACGCAGTATTTT.

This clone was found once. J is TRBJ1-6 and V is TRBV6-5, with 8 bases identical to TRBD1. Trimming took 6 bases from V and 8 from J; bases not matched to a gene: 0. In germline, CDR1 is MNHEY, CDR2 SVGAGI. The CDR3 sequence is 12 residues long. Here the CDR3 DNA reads TGTGCCAGCAGGGACAGGGATTCACCCCTCCACTTT. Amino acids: CASRDRDSPLHF.

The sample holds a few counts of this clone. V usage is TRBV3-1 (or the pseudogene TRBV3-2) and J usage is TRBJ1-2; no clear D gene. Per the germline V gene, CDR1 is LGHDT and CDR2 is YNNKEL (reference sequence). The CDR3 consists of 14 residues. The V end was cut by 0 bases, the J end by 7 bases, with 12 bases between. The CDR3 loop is CASSQDRRGGGYTF. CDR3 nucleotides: TGTGCCAGCAGCCAAGATCGGAGAGGAGGTGGCTACACCTTC.

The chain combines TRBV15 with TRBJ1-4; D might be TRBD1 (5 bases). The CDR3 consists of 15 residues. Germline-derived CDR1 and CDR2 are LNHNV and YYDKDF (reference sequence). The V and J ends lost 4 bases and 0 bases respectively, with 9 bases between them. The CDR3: CATSNDRATNEKLFF. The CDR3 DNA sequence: TGTGCCACCAGCAACGACAGAGCAACTAATGAAAAACTGTTTTTT.